The source of this T cell receptor (beta chain) is a study of long-term antiretroviral therapy in people with HIV. About this clone itself: Its specificity is unknown.

Study-wide results and limits: Diversity went up after ART and still fell short of transplant donor controls. CDR3 lengths in HIV samples spanned a narrower range than controls.

Trimming removed 4 bases from V and 1 base from J; junction bases left unmatched: 6. Germline CDR1 reads SGHAT; CDR2 reads FQNNGV. CDR3 size: 16 residues. Run at survey level, the immunoSEQ assay was version v3.0. Sequencing was designed to cover about 40,000-55,000 T-cell genomes in each sample. This table comes from immunoSEQ multiplex PCR, and its TCRdb copy is limited to in-frame clones, with some not included. This sample has 20,000 to 30,000 clones, with approximately 90% found just once. The sequenced sample was unsorted PBMCs, obtained roughly 2.6 years after starting antiretroviral therapy. The receptor's source is a man in his forties with HIV. V is TRBV11-2 and J is TRBJ1-3, with TRBD1 matching 8 bases. CDR3 DNA sequence: TGTGCCAGCAGCTCGACAGGGGTCCGTTCTGGAAACACCATATATTTT. Protein: CASSSTGVRSGNTIYF.